This record looks at one TCR beta chain sequence and its context. This clone has only one observation. Its target antigen remains unknown. Qualities for individual bases were not recorded, and no much larger clone is one base off. The germline V gene (reference sequence) sets CDR1 to SEHNR and CDR2 to FQNEAQ. V loses 7 bases of germline sequence and J loses 2 bases, and the interval between the two ends is 15 bases. Including cysteine and phenylalanine, the CDR3 has 14 amino acids. Here the CDR3 DNA is all that survives: 42 bases in frame from base 1. The cohort consisted of 650 to 850 healthy bone marrow donors. All cohort members were sampled while nominally healthy, although unrecorded immune exposures were likely present. The donor was CMV seronegative and belonged to the group of around 350 seronegative cohort members. A peripheral blood sample was provided by each donor, and peripheral blood mononuclear cells were used for TCR beta sequencing. Genomic DNA extraction from the blood cell samples was performed with the Qiagen DNeasy Blood Extraction Kit.

This entry is derived from a study of cytomegalovirus exposure and HLA in healthy donors (dated by TCRdb to about 2017). With respect to the entire study: An earlier analysis of more than 550 of the donors reported around 280 Gb of sequence data and 90 million to 120 million unique TCR beta sequences obtained from around 190 million T cells. An earlier analysis of fewer than 750 of the donors used high-throughput TCR beta sequencing to judge whether each TCR beta V gene segment behaved as functional or pseudogenic. A later genetic analysis took genome-wide SNP genotypes for about 65% of the 666 donors and used that subset as a discovery cohort. In a later analysis, previously published TCR beta repertoires from fewer than 750 donors were re-analyzed and high-resolution HLA genotyping was added so that TCR occurrence patterns could be studied. In addition to the first cohort of 650 to 750 subjects, a separate validation cohort of approximately 120 different subjects was used. Class I and class II HLA loci were covered by the typing at four-digit resolution. Every discovery cohort repertoire had been produced on one sequencing platform. Of the roughly 400 genotyped donors, approximately 80% were placed in the genetic ancestry cluster associated with self-reported Caucasian donors. Alongside the repertoire data, information on donor age, sex, ethnicity and CMV serostatus was compiled. An early release that covered fewer than 800 HLA-typed donors contained 250 to 350 gigabases of sequencing data and tens of millions of unique TCR sequences. Rather than using new phenotypic data, the later analysis identified candidate immune exposures from TCR beta sequences and from how often those sequences occurred across donors. On average, roughly 240,000 unique TCR beta nucleotide sequences were sequenced per donor among roughly 430 genotyped donors of the cohort, with 15% to 20% of those sequences being non-productive. To predict cytomegalovirus infection status, the study brought together high-throughput TCR immunosequencing, statistical association of individual TCRs with disease status, and machine learning. Because of strong linkage in the cohort, roughly five DR-DQ haplotypes were treated as single units for association and clustering. The aim of the study was to test whether cataloging public T cell receptors could identify signatures of past pathogen exposure. The number of donors typed differed by locus, with about 629-630 for A, B, C, DRB1 and DQB1, 522 for DQA1, 600 to 610 for DPA1, and some 440 for DPB1. The T cell repertoires of about 700 subjects were profiled by immunosequencing and related to cytomegalovirus serostatus.

The library came from the immunoSEQ multiplex PCR assay. The multiplex PCR relied on a mix of 60 forward primers for TCR Vbeta segments and 13 reverse primers for TCR Jbeta segments. The CDR3 region of rearranged TCR beta genes was amplified from genomic DNA by a multiplex PCR assay. The amplified TCR beta libraries were sequenced on the Illumina HiSeq System as 87-base-pair reads. As for the original processing: Across the 670 or so repertoires, a later analysis counted tens of millions of unique TCR beta chains, 9.5 million to 12 million of which were shared by at least two donors. To remove PCR and sequencing errors, raw reads were error-corrected and collapsed into unique sequences using a nearest-neighbor algorithm that merged closely related sequences. To assign V, D and J gene segments, CDR3 sequences were aligned to IMGT reference sequences. For a sequence to be retained, a match of at least six nucleotides was required to both a V gene segment and a J gene segment. Rearrangements were called productive when the CDR3 lacked stop codons and stayed in frame with V and J; all others were non-productive. Following IMGT convention, CDR3 was defined as the stretch from the second conserved V-encoded cysteine to the conserved J-encoded phenylalanine. The earlier analysis of more than 450 of the donors excluded sequences that lacked an unambiguous match to a single V gene segment. An earlier analysis of several hundred of the donors called V segments functional above 56.7% productive rearrangements and segregating when the between-donor standard deviation exceeded 5%. To diagnose cytomegalovirus status from the catalog of TCR beta chain sequences, a statistical classification framework was built. In a later analysis, V and J genes were assigned by comparing TCR nucleotide sequences against IMGT/GENE-DB human TR gene sequences. The TCRdist pipeline was used in a later analysis to assign CDR3 sequences and most-parsimonious VDJ recombination scenarios. A later analysis defined each TCR beta chain by its CDR3 amino acid sequence plus V-gene family, and excluded reads lacking a unique V-gene family. A later analysis removed roughly 590 highly shared, low-generation-probability nucleotide sequences to deal with suspected cross-contamination and a sequencing artifact. In a later analysis, a clonal expansion index was calculated for each public chain from normalized within-repertoire ranks of inferred template counts. Generation probabilities in a later analysis came from a VDJ recombination model fitted to out-of-frame rearrangements, and those results were checked against IGoR. In a later analysis, hypergeometric tests were used to score TCR-TCR, TCR-HLA and TCR-CMV co-occurrence, with a repertoire-size bias correction applied to TCR pairs. To estimate false discovery rates, a later analysis permuted the HLA or CMV assignments 20 times. In a later analysis, co-occurring TCRs were grouped with DBSCAN, and TCRdist sequence similarity was added when clustering was performed within HLA-allele-positive subsets. Repertoires with fewer than 30,000 or more than 120,000 public chains, plus five repertoires with anomalous nucleotide sharing, were excluded from co-occurrence clustering. TCRdb's version of the immuneACCESS table is confined to in-frame rearrangements and falls short of the full clone set. An unresolved V gene accounts for under half of the shortfall where checked; the remainder is of unknown origin. V and J calls and clone size are given by that table; D and trimming were obtained from the DNA. This sample holds under 200,000 clones; about 80% were observed only once. In total, the top ten clones hold about 2.2% of the sample.

What the work shows at the level of the full study, not this receptor alone: While some public TCRs were present in many individuals, most TCR sequences turned up only very rarely across donors. The authors suggested that the approach could potentially be extended to other disease states and immunological phenotypes. Broadly in line with IMGT annotations, most TCR beta V segments showed up in productive rearrangements about 87% or about 30% of the time in an earlier analysis of approximately 640 of the donors. Because the 87-base-pair reads could not distinguish some IMGT-functional V segments, including TRBV6-2 and TRBV6-3, those segments were excluded. In the study, roughly 160 TCR beta chains were listed as associated with cytomegalovirus. Strong co-occurrence of HLA alleles, especially DR and DQ, made assigning TCR associations to individual alleles difficult. In a later analysis, 15,000 to 20,000 TCR beta sequences were associated with specific HLA alleles at a false discovery rate of 0.05. Over 15 rarely observed V segments, including chromosome 9 orphons, were excluded from the earlier analysis of about 610 of the donors because counts were too low. The presence/absence analyses assumed that sequencing depth was roughly uniform across donors, and that assumption may not be true. According to a later analysis, TCR association rates differed among HLA loci, with DRB1 alleles showing the most associated TCRs and HLA-C alleles showing the fewest. A further reported finding was that TCR beta sequences accurately predicted the HLA-A and HLA-B alleles for most subjects in the first cohort. Linkage disequilibrium might explain the correlated functional status among segregating V segments, but an unknown experimental factor could not be excluded. In vitro tests confirmed that three of the cytomegalovirus-associated TCR beta chains recognize cytomegalovirus antigens. A later analysis found that HLA-associated TCR beta chains were more clonally expanded and had lower generation probabilities than equally common non-associated chains. In both the original and validation cohorts, the classifier was reported to diagnose cytomegalovirus status with high specificity and sensitivity. A later genetic analysis reported fewer N-insertions in productive TCRs among donors in an Asian-associated ancestry cluster than the approximately 670-donor mean. A cluster of highly shared sequence variants was judged likely to be a technical artifact of the sequencing pipeline. In a later analysis, several top co-occurrence clusters were reported to appear linked to parvovirus B19, influenza, CMV and Epstein-Barr virus. V-gene and J-gene trimming of TCR beta chains was associated with a missense DCLRE1C variant in a later genetic analysis, and the association was replicated in an independent cohort. For the cohort, immune exposure information was limited to CMV serostatus. Because some donors lacked HLA typing at each locus, the association tests relied only on the typed subset. Only TCR beta chains were sequenced in this cohort, and the absence of alpha or paired-chain data limited detectable features. Most CMV-associated TCR beta chains appeared to be HLA-restricted in a later analysis, and the HLA associations seemed to be driven largely by CMV exposure.

The chain links TRBV7-9 with TRBJ2-7; TRBD2 might be the D gene, on 6 matching bases. The sequenced material came from PBMCs. This clonotype was sampled from a woman in her 50s in good health and CMV-seronegative. The DNA sequence is TGTGCCAGCATCCCAGACGCGGGGCCCTACGAGCAGTACTTC. Its protein is CASIPDAGPYEQYF.